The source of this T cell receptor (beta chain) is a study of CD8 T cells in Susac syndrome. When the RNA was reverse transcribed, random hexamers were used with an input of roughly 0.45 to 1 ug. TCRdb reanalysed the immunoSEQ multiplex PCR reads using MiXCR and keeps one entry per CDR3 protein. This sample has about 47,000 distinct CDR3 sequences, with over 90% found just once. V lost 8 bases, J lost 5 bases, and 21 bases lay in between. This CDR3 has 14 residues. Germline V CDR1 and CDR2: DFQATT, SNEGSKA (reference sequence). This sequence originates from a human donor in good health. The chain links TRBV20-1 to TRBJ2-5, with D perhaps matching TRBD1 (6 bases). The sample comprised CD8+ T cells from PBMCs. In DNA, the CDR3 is TGCAGTTTTACAACAGGGCTCATGACCGAGACCCAGTACTTC. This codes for CSFTTGLMTETQYF.